What follows are 7 T cell receptor beta chains derived from one specimen sequenced in a study of CD8+ T cells in alopecia areata (dated by TCRdb to 2017 to 2018). What the time point label conveys for this sample: roughly 26 weeks on oral tofacitinib. The intended sense of this specimen's treatment or condition label: oral pan-JAK inhibitor, 5-10 mg twice daily. Library construction relied on the immunoSEQ multiplex PCR assay. For TCR sequencing, RNA was extracted from every sample and reverse transcribed into cDNA to serve as template. The clones in this table, taken by TCRdb from immuneACCESS, are in-frame only. Not every clone is retained; where verified, under half of the shortfall comes from an unresolved V gene, and the cause of the rest is unknown. Recorded for this sample are 200,000 or so clones; 55% to 75% of them occurred a single time. The ten most abundant clones make up 5.5% of the sample.

Sequenced here: CD4+ T cells sorted from blood, sampled at week 24, from a patient treated with tofacitinib. The receptors derive from a human donor with alopecia areata.

The chain is built from TRBV12-5 and TRBJ1-1, with a weak D call TRBD1 (5 bases). The CDR3 contains 11 residues. V shed 7 bases and J shed 7 bases, with 10 bases lying between them. Germline V lookup: CDR1 LGHNT, CDR2 FRNRAP. Written as DNA, the CDR3 is TGTGCTAGTGCCCGGGGCAGTGAAGCTTTCTTT. The encoded protein is CASARGSEAFF.

V usage is TRBV6-5 and J usage is TRBJ2-7; 7 bases are shared with TRBD1. V was clipped by 2 bases and J by 3 bases; unmatched bases: 1. CDR1 and CDR2 (germline): MNHEY, SVGAGI. The CDR3 consists of 13 residues. CDR3: CASSYGTDYEQYF. Written as DNA, the CDR3 is TGTGCCAGCAGTTACGGGACAGACTACGAGCAGTACTTC.

This clone was seen a handful of times. The rearrangement uses TRBV5-1 and TRBJ2-7; the D is unclear. The germline V and J ends were trimmed by 1 base and 0 bases, with 8 bases remaining between them. Germline V gene lookup returns CDR1 SGHRS and CDR2 YFSETQ. The CDR3 length is 14 residues. The DNA of the CDR3 is TGCGCCAGCAGCTTGACAGCATACTCCTACGAGCAGTACTTC. Translated: CASSLTAYSYEQYF.

This clone was picked up one time. This sequence joins TRBV30 and TRBJ2-2; a weak D match, TRBD1 (6 bases). Germline CDR1 GTSNPN, CDR2 SVGIG (reference sequence). V was shortened by 1 base and J by 7 bases, with 16 bases between the two germline ends. This CDR3 has 15 residues. DNA for the CDR3: TGTGCCTGGAGTGCCACGGCAGGGGACCACGGGGAGCTGTTTTTT. Residues: CAWSATAGDHGELFF. Drawing the rest from reference TRBV30 and TRBJ2-2, the complete variable domain is SQTIHQWPATLVQPVGSPLSLECTVEGTSNPNLYWYRQAAGRGLQLLFYSVGIGQISSEVPQNLSASRPQDRQFILSSKKLLLSDSGFYLCAWSATAGDHGELFFGEGSRLTVL.

For the CDR3, the DNA is TGTGCCAGCAGTCGAATGGTGTCCGGGACTAGTTCAGATACCCAGTACTTC. Translating gives CASSRMVSGTSSDTQYF. The J gene is TRBJ2-5, the V gene TRBV5-6; TRBD2 agrees at 8 bases. The CDR3 runs to 17 residues. Per the germline V gene, CDR1 is SGHDT and CDR2 is YYEEEE. Trimming took 5 bases from V and 8 from J; bases not matched to a gene: 20. The variable domain in full, with the rest retrieved from reference TRBV5-6 and TRBJ2-5, is DAGVTQSPTHLIKTRGQQVTLRCSPKSGHDTVSWYQQALGQGPQFIFQYYEEEERQRGNFPDRFSGHQFPNYSSELNVNALLLGDSALYLCASSRMVSGTSSDTQYFGPGTRLLVL.

The chain carries TRBV7-6 and TRBJ1-2; TRBD1 is a possible D gene (5 bases). The V gene lost 1 base and the J gene lost 4 bases, with 7 bases spanning the gap. The length of the CDR3 is 13 residues. CDR1 and CDR2 (germline): SGHVS, FNYEAQ. CDR3 in DNA: TGTGCCAGCAGCTTAGGACAGTTCTATGGCTACACCTTC. Translating gives CASSLGQFYGYTF.

The chain joins TRBV5-1 to TRBJ2-5, with D perhaps matching TRBD2 (6 bases). Germline V gene data show CDR1 as SGHRS and CDR2 as YFSETQ. The CDR3 loop spans 17 amino acids. The V end was cut by 4 bases, the J end by 1 base, with 20 bases between. The CDR3 sequence is CASSPPLGGDVQETQYF. CDR3 nucleotides: TGCGCCAGCAGCCCCCCTTTGGGAGGAGATGTCCAAGAGACCCAGTACTTC.